In this sample, the clone carrying this TCR beta chain turned up many times. Its target is not known. This sample stems from a study of shared clonotypes between healthy human individuals. CDR1 and CDR2 from the germline V gene are SGHDT and YYEEEE. CDR3 length equals 16 residues. V was pared by 4 bases and J by 7 bases, with 10 bases of the junction left unmatched. The study, taken as a whole, reports: Represented diversity (both genetic and exposure-history) was limited by the small number of donors.

Assay: immunoSEQ multiplex PCR; the TCRdb copy retains only in-frame clones and omits some. This sample has about 530,000 clones; about three quarters occur once, and the top ten carry about an eighth. Adult Caucasians living in Nashville, Tennessee made up all of the donors. The sequencing sample was made of PBMCs. The chain couples TRBV5-6 to TRBJ1-5; TRBD1 agrees at 11 bases. The TCR was taken from a woman in her thirties or forties in good health. Some clones in this sample may be carry-over from other donors' samples. The CDR3 region is CASSSRTGGLGQPQHF. In DNA, the CDR3 is TGTGCCAGCAGCAGCCGGACAGGGGGCTTGGGCCAGCCCCAGCATTTT.